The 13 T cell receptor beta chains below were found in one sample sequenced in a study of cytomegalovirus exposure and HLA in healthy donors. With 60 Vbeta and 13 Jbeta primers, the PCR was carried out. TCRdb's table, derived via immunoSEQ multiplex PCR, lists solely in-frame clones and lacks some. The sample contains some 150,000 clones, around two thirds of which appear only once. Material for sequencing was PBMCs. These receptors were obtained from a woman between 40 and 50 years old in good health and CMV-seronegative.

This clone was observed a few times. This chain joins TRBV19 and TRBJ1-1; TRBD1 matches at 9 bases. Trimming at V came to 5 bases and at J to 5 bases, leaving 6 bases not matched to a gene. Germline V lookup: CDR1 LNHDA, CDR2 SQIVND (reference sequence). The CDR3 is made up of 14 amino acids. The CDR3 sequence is CASSHGTGWTEAFF. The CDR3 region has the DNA TGTGCCAGTAGTCACGGGACAGGGTGGACTGAAGCTTTCTTT.

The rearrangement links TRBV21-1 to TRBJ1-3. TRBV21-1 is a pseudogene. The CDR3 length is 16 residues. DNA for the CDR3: TGTGCCAGCAGCAAAGTACGAACGAGCTCTGGAAACACCATATATTTT. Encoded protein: CASSKVRTSSGNTIYF.

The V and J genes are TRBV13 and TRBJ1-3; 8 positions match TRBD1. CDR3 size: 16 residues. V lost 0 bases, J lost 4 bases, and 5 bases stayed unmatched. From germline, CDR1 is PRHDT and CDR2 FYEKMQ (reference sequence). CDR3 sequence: CASSLGDRASGNTIYF. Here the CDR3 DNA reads TGTGCCAGCAGCTTAGGGGACAGGGCGTCCGGAAACACCATATATTTT.

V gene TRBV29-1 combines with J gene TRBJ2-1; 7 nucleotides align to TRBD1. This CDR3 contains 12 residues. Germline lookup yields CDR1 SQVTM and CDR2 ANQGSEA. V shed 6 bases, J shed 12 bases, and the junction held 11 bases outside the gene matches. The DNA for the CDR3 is TGCAGCGTCCGCCAGGGGGAAGGGGGGCAGTTCTTC. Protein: CSVRQGEGGQFF.

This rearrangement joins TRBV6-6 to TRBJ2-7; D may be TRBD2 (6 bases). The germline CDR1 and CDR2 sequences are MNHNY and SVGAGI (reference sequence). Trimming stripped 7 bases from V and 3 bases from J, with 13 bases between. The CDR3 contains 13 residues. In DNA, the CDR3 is TGTGCCAGCACCACAAGGAGGGTCTACGAGCAGTACTTC. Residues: CASTTRRVYEQYF.

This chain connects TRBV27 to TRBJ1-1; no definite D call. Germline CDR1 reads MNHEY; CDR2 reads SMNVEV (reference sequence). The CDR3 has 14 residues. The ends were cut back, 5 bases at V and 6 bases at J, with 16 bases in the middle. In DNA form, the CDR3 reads TGTGCCAGCAGTCCCCATCCTCGGTACGCTGAAGCTTTCTTT. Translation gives CASSPHPRYAEAFF.

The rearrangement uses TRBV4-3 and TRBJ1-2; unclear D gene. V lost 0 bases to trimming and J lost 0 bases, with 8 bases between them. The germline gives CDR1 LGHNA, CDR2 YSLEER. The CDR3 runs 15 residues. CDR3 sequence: CASSQDRRANYGYTF. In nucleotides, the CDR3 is TGCGCCAGCAGCCAAGATCGTAGAGCTAACTATGGCTACACCTTC.

CDR3 bases: TGCGCCAGCAGCACCGCGACAGCAAACCAAGAGACCCAGTACTTC. It encodes CASSTATANQETQYF. V usage is TRBV5-1 and J usage is TRBJ2-5, with a weak D call TRBD1 (5 bases). The CDR3 sequence is 15 residues long. Germline loops: CDR1 SGHRS, CDR2 YFSETQ. Trimming left V 4 bases short and J 0 bases short, with 13 bases between.

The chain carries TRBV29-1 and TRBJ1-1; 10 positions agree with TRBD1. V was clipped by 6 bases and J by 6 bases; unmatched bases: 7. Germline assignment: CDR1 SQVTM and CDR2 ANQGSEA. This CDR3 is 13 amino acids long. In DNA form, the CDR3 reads TGCAGCGTCCTGACAGGGGGCAGGGCTGAAGCTTTCTTT. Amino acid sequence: CSVLTGGRAEAFF.

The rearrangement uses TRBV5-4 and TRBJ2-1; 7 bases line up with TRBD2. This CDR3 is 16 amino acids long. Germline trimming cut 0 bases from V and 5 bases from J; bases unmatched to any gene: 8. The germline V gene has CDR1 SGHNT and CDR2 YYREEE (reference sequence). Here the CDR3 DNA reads TGTGCCAGCAGCTTGGCAGGGAGGGGAAACAACAATGAGCAGTTCTTC. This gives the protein CASSLAGRGNNNEQFF.

The CDR3 region is CASSESRAGYTDTQYF. The CDR3 DNA reads as TGCGCCAGCAGTGAGTCACGAGCGGGGTACACAGATACGCAGTATTTT. This rearrangement joins TRBV10-2 to TRBJ2-3, with 7 positions matching TRBD2. CDR3 length: 16 residues. Trimming at V came to 0 bases and at J to 2 bases, leaving 5 bases not matched to a gene. Germline CDR1 reads WSHSY; CDR2 reads SAAADI.

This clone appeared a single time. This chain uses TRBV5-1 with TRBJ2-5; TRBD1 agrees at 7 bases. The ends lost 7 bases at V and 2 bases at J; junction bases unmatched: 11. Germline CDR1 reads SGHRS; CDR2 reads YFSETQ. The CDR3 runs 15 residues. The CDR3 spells CASGSRQGPQETQYF. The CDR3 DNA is TGCGCCAGCGGCTCGAGACAGGGCCCTCAAGAGACCCAGTACTTC.

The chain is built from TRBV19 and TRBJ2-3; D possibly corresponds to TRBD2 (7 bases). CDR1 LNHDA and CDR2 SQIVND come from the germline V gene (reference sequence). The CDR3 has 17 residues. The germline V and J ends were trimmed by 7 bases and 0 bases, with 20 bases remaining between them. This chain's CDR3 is CASKGGEVNPSTDTQYF. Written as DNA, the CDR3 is TGTGCCAGTAAAGGGGGGGAAGTCAATCCTAGCACAGATACGCAGTATTTT. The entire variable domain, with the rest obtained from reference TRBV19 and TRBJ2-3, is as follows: DGGITQSPKYLFRKEGQNVTLSCEQNLNHDAMYWYRQDPGQGLRLIYYSQIVNDFQKGDIAEGYSVSREKKESFPLTVTSAQKNPTAFYLCASKGGEVNPSTDTQYFGPGTRLTVL.